These 20 T cell receptor beta chains were all obtained from the same sample, sequenced in a study of control samples from healthy donors and cancer patients. The repertoire was sequenced with immunoSEQ multiplex PCR; TCRdb's copy has only in-frame clones and lacks some. The sample has 120,000 or so clones; approximately 84% are singletons. Input material: blood. The source of these receptors is a man younger than 30 in good health.

The chain recombines TRBV11-2 with TRBJ2-2; 9 bases fit TRBD2. Germline V gives CDR1 SGHAT, CDR2 FQNNGV. V was clipped by 5 bases and J by 5 bases; unmatched bases: 9. This CDR3 has 16 residues. The DNA for the CDR3 is TGTGCCAGCAGCCCCCGACTAGCGGAGAGGACCGGGGAGCTGTTTTTT. The encoded protein is CASSPRLAERTGELFF.

This clone was seen a few times. The chain has TRBV10-3 and TRBJ2-1; D remains unclear. Per germline, CDR1 ENHRY and CDR2 SYGVKD. V shed 3 bases and J shed 8 bases, with 8 bases lying between them. The CDR3 is 12 residues long. The CDR3 DNA follows: TGTGCCATCAGTGATACCCGGGATGAGCAGTTCTTC. Its protein product is CAISDTRDEQFF.

The table lists this clone with a count of one. The V gene is TRBV20-1, the J gene TRBJ1-4; D is unclear. The V end was cut by 3 bases, the J end by 5 bases, with 13 bases between. The CDR3 consists of 14 residues. Germline CDR1 reads DFQATT; CDR2 reads SNEGSKA (reference sequence). As DNA, the CDR3 is TGCAGTGCTAGTTCCAGCTCCTACAATGAAAAACTGTTTTTT. Translating gives CSASSSSYNEKLFF.

The chain has TRBV5-1 and TRBJ1-4; 8 positions match TRBD1. This CDR3 is built from 15 residues. From germline, CDR1 is SGHRS and CDR2 YFSETQ. V dropped 0 bases and J dropped 8; count of bases not matched to a gene: 6. CDR3 DNA sequence: TGCGCCAGCAGCTTGGCGGGGACAGGCGGGGAAAAACTGTTTTTT. Its translation is CASSLAGTGGEKLFF.

J is TRBJ2-1 and V is TRBV28; 9 nucleotides line up with TRBD2. This CDR3 contains 16 residues. Germline V CDR1 and CDR2: MDHEN, SYDVKM. V was pared by 6 bases and J by 8 bases, with 14 bases of the junction left unmatched. For the CDR3, the DNA is TGTGCCAGCAGGGTTAGCGGGAGTGTCTCCTCTGATGAGCAGTTCTTC. Amino acid sequence: CASRVSGSVSSDEQFF.

This chain links TRBV30 with TRBJ2-1, with D maybe TRBD2 (5 bases). The germline CDR1 and CDR2 sequences are GTSNPN and SVGIG (reference sequence). Trimming left V 0 bases short and J 2 bases short, with 14 bases between. The CDR3 has 16 residues. CDR3 in DNA: TGTGCCTGGAGTGTACTGGGGAGCGGCCCCTACAATGAGCAGTTCTTC. Amino acid sequence: CAWSVLGSGPYNEQFF.

This chain joins TRBV6-1 and TRBJ2-3; 10 nucleotides line up with TRBD2. There are 16 residues in the CDR3. V shed 4 bases, J shed 6 bases, and the junction held 10 bases outside the gene matches. Germline V gene data show CDR1 as MNHNS and CDR2 as SASEGT. In DNA form, the CDR3 reads TGTGCCAGCAGTGCGACAAGCGGGAGGGGTTTGGATACGCAGTATTTT. It codes for CASSATSGRGLDTQYF.

CDR3 nucleotides: TGTGCCAGCAGCGTAGACGGCTATCTTAACTATGGCTACACCTTC. Translation: CASSVDGYLNYGYTF. This sequence joins TRBV9 and TRBJ1-2, with D hard to call. Trimming left V 0 bases short and J 1 base short, with 10 bases between. This CDR3 is 15 amino acids long. From germline, CDR1 is SGDLS and CDR2 YYNGEE.

Here the CDR3 DNA reads TGTGCCAGCAGCTTAGGAGGGGGCGCGGCCCCACCCTATGGCTACACCTTC. Its protein is CASSLGGGAAPPYGYTF. The rearrangement joins TRBV7-3 to TRBJ1-2; 7 nucleotides agree with TRBD1. Germline CDR1 is SGHTA and CDR2 is FQGTGA. CDR3 length equals 17 residues. The V gene end was trimmed by 2 bases and the J gene end by 4 bases; junction bases not matched to a gene: 13.

The chain joins TRBV29-1 to TRBJ2-1; TRBD2 agrees at 10 bases. CDR3 size: 14 residues. CDR1 SQVTM and CDR2 ANQGSEA come from the germline V gene. V trimming: 3 bases; J trimming: 6 bases; junction bases outside the gene matches: 5. CDR3 sequence reads: CSVDLGLASNEQFF. The CDR3 nucleotides read TGCAGCGTTGACTTGGGACTAGCGAGCAATGAGCAGTTCTTC.

The chain links TRBV5-1 to TRBJ1-1, with 11 bases aligning to TRBD1. The J segment lost 6 bases and the V segment lost 5 bases, leaving 6 bases of the junction unmatched. This CDR3 has 14 amino acids. The germline V gene encodes CDR1 SGHRS and CDR2 YFSETQ. The chain's CDR3 is CASSFGQGAAEAFF. Here the CDR3 DNA reads TGCGCCAGCAGTTTTGGACAGGGGGCAGCTGAAGCTTTCTTT.

The V call is TRBV30, the J call TRBJ1-4; D is undetermined. Germline assignment: CDR1 GTSNPN and CDR2 SVGIG (reference sequence). Trimming pared 4 bases from V and 2 bases from J, leaving 11 bases between. The CDR3 sequence is 14 residues long. In DNA, the CDR3 is TGTGCCTGGAACCCAACCGCTACTAATGAAAAACTGTTTTTT. It codes for CAWNPTATNEKLFF.

The chain joins TRBV19 to TRBJ1-5, with a tentative D call TRBD1 (5 bases). The CDR3 length is 21 residues. V lost 1 base to trimming and J lost 1 base, with 26 bases between them. The germline CDR1 and CDR2 sequences are LNHDA and SQIVND (reference sequence). The CDR3: CASSIGRREGLGVRSNQPQHF. The CDR3 coding sequence is TGTGCCAGTAGTATAGGTCGTCGGGAGGGGCTCGGGGTTAGAAGCAATCAGCCCCAGCATTTT.

The chain links TRBV19 to TRBJ1-2, with a weak D call TRBD1 (5 bases). Per the germline V gene, CDR1 is LNHDA and CDR2 is SQIVND (reference sequence). The CDR3 sequence is 12 residues long. Trimming cost V 2 bases and J 5 bases, with 6 bases left between them. CDR3: CASSIQGYGYTF. CDR3 nucleotide sequence: TGTGCCAGTAGTATACAGGGATATGGCTACACCTTC.

The chain carries TRBV6-2 or TRBV6-3 and TRBJ2-3; 10 bases are a match to TRBD2. CDR1 is MNHEY and CDR2 is SVGEGT in the germline V gene. The CDR3 consists of 18 residues. The V segment lost 4 bases and the J segment 6 bases; nucleotides outside the gene matches: 16. CDR3 DNA sequence: TGTGCCAGCAGTTCCCGACCGTTTACTAGCGGGGAGGCGGATACGCAGTATTTT. Residues: CASSSRPFTSGEADTQYF.

The chain joins TRBV14 to TRBJ1-2; weak D call: TRBD1 (5 bases). The CDR3 is 13 amino acids. Germline loops: CDR1 SGHDN, CDR2 FVKESK. Trimming removed 4 bases from V and 5 bases from J, with 11 bases in between. CDR3 amino acids: CASSPQGRYGYTF. The CDR3 bases are TGTGCCAGCAGCCCTCAGGGACGTTATGGCTACACCTTC.

V is TRBV7-3 and J is TRBJ1-2; D call uncertain. Trimming stripped 3 bases from V and 2 bases from J, with 13 bases between. This CDR3 contains 15 residues. Germline V gene lookup returns CDR1 SGHTA and CDR2 FQGTGA. In DNA, the CDR3 is TGTGCCAGCAGCTTTTGGACGCAAGAAAACTATGGCTACACCTTC. It specifies CASSFWTQENYGYTF.

This clone has only one observation. J is TRBJ1-1 and V is TRBV4-2; 8 positions match TRBD1. The J segment lost 1 base and the V segment lost 6 bases, leaving 4 bases of the junction unmatched. Per germline, CDR1 LGHNA and CDR2 YNFKEQ. This CDR3 is 14 amino acids long. CDR3 in DNA: TGTGCCAGCAGTCAGGGGGCGAGGAACACTGAAGCTTTCTTT. It yields the protein CASSQGARNTEAFF.

The rearrangement links TRBV19 to TRBJ2-2, with D hard to call. The V gene's germline CDR1 is LNHDA and CDR2 SQIVND (reference sequence). Trimming stripped 6 bases from V and 3 bases from J, with 8 bases between. This CDR3 is built from 13 residues. The DNA for the CDR3 is TGTGCCAGTAGAAATAGGGACACCGGGGAGCTGTTTTTT. Protein product: CASRNRDTGELFF.

This clone was observed once. V and J are TRBV5-1 and TRBJ2-5; TRBD1 aligns across 9 bases. Losses at the gene ends were 1 base for V and 3 bases for J; bases not matched to a gene: 16. The CDR3 is made up of 19 amino acids. The germline CDR1 and CDR2 sequences are SGHRS and YFSETQ. CDR3 residues: CASSLKQATGGLVKETQYF. The CDR3 DNA is TGCGCCAGCAGCTTGAAGCAAGCGACAGGGGGGTTGGTGAAAGAGACCCAGTACTTC.